This T cell receptor (beta chain) was sequenced for a study of shared clonotypes between healthy human individuals. CD45RO-negative, CCR7-selected cells formed the naive CD8 fraction, which excluded terminally differentiated effector memory CD45RA+ cells. Among the donors, all were Caucasian adults who lived in Nashville, Tennessee. This was a deep-level run. Evenly divided among several immunoSEQ plates was the genomic DNA of each subset. The assay was immunoSEQ multiplex PCR, and TCRdb's table has in-frame clones only and misses some. The sample contains about 2.1 million clones, about 93% of which appear only once. Unmatched junction bases numbered 5, after V lost 3 bases and J lost 0 bases. The CDR3 covers 15 residues. CDR1 and CDR2 (germline): MGHRA, YSYEKL.

The material sequenced was naive CD8+ T cells from PBMCs. The TCR comes from a man aged 18 to 35 in good health. Some clones in this sample may be carry-over from other donors' samples. V usage is TRBV4-1 and J usage is TRBJ2-7; 7 nucleotides match TRBD1. CDR3 sequence: CASSHQTGNSYEQYF. The CDR3 DNA is TGCGCCAGCAGCCACCAGACAGGGAACTCCTACGAGCAGTACTTC.